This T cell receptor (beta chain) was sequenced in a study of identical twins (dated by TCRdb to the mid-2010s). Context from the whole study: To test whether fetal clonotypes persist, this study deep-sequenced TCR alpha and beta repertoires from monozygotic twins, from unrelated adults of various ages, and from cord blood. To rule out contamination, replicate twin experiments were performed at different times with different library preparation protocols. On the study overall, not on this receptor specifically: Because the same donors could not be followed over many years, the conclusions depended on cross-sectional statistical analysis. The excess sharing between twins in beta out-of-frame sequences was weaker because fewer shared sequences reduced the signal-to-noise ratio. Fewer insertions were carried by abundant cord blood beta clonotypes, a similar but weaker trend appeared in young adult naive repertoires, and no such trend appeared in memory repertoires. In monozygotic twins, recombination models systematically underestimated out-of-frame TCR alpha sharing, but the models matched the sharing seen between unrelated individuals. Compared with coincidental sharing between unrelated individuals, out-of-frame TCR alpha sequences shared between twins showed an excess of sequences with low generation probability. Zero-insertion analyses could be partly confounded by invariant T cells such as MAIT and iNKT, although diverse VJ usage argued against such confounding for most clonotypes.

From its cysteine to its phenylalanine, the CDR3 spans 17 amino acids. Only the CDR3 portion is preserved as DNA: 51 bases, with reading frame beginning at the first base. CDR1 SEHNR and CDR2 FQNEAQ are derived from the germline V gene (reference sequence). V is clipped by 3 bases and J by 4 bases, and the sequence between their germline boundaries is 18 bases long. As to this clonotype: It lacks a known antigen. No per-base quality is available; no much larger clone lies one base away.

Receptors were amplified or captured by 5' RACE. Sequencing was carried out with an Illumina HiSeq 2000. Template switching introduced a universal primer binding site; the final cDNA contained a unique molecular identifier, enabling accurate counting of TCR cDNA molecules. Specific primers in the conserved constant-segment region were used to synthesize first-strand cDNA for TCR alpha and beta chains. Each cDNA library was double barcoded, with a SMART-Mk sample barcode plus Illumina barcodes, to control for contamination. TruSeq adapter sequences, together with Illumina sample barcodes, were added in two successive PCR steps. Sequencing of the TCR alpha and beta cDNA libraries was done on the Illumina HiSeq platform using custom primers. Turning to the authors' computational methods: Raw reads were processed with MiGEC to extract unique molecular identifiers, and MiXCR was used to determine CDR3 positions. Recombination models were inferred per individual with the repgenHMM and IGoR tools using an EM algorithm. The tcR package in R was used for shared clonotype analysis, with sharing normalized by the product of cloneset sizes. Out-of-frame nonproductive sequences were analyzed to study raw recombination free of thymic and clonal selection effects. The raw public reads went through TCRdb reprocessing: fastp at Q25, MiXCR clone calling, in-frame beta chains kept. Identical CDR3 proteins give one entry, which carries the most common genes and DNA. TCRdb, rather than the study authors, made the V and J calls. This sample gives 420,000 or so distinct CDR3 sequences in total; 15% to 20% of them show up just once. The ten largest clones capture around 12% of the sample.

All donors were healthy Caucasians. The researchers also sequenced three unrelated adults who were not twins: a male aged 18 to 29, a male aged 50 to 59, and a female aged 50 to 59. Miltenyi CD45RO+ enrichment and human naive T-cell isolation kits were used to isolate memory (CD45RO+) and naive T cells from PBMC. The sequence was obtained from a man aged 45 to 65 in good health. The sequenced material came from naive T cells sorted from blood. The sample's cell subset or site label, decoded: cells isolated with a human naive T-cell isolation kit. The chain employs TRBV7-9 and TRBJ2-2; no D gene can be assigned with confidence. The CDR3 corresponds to CASSFAALPLSTGELFF. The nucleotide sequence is TGTGCCAGCAGCTTTGCAGCCTTACCCCTGAGCACCGGGGAGCTGTTTTTT.